This paragraph reports one T cell receptor beta chain. Its specificity is unknown. The sample carries other DNA sequences with the same CDR3. The data stem from a study of cytomegalovirus exposure and HLA in healthy donors. Overall study context: Within an early data release were 80 million to 90 million unique TCRs drawn from HLA-typed donors. Study conclusions and caveats: A few V segments could not be told apart, such as TRBV6-2 and TRBV6-3, and were left out. What a later analysis reportedly showed was that an Asian-associated ancestry cluster had fewer N-insertions than the approximately 700-donor mean.

Germline V gene lookup returns CDR1 MDHEN and CDR2 SYDVKM. CDR3 length equals 14 residues. The V gene lost 5 bases and the J gene lost 0 bases, with 5 bases spanning the gap. A multiplex PCR was run with 60 Vbeta primers and 13 Jbeta primers. TCRdb's table, derived via immunoSEQ multiplex PCR, lists solely in-frame clones and lacks some. The sample lists some 150,000 clones, just under 85% occurring once. The chain carries TRBV28 and TRBJ1-6; D remains unclear. The origin of this receptor is a man younger than 45 in good health and CMV-seropositive. The sequenced material came from PBMCs. CDR3 sequence: CASSPDSYNSPLHF. Here the CDR3 DNA reads TGTGCCAGCAGTCCAGACTCCTATAATTCACCCCTCCACTTT.